This T cell receptor (beta chain) was identified in a study of shared clonotypes between healthy human individuals. The overall study: The donor pool was made up of a couple of women and three men aged 18 to 49.

Regarding this clone: Antigen: not known.

Only CD45RO-negative cells positively selected for CCR7 counted as naive CD8 cells, so terminally differentiated effector memory CD45RA+ cells were excluded. The study's findings and limits: Shared clonotypes across all four donors exceeded non-shared ones in generation probability. A handful of donors shared 4.5% to 6.5% of their naive CD4 clonotypes. Exclusively blood specimens were collected; tissue repertoires likely differ.

The method was immunoSEQ multiplex PCR; TCRdb's version includes in-frame clones alone and lacks a portion of them. Of about 2.1 million clones in the sample, about 94% were seen once. The V gene's germline CDR1 is SGHNT and CDR2 YENEEA. The V and J ends lost 8 bases and 6 bases respectively, with 20 bases between them. The CDR3 sequence is 15 residues long. The chain joins TRBV11-3 to TRBJ1-5; tentative D call: TRBD1 (5 bases). This clonotype was sampled from a man aged 18 to 29 in good health. Some clones in this sample may be carry-over from other donors' samples. Sequencing was carried out using naive CD8+ T cells from PBMCs. CDR3 residues: CASVRRRVLRQPQHF. The CDR3 nucleotides read TGTGCCAGCGTCAGACGCAGGGTGTTACGTCAGCCCCAGCATTTT. The full variable domain, with the rest looked up from reference TRBV11-3 and TRBJ1-5, is EAGVVQSPRYKIIEKKQPVAFWCNPISGHNTLYWYLQNLGQGPELLIRYENEEAVDDSQLPKDRFSAERLKGVDSTLKIQPAELGDSAVYLCASVRRRVLRQPQHFGDGTRLSIL.